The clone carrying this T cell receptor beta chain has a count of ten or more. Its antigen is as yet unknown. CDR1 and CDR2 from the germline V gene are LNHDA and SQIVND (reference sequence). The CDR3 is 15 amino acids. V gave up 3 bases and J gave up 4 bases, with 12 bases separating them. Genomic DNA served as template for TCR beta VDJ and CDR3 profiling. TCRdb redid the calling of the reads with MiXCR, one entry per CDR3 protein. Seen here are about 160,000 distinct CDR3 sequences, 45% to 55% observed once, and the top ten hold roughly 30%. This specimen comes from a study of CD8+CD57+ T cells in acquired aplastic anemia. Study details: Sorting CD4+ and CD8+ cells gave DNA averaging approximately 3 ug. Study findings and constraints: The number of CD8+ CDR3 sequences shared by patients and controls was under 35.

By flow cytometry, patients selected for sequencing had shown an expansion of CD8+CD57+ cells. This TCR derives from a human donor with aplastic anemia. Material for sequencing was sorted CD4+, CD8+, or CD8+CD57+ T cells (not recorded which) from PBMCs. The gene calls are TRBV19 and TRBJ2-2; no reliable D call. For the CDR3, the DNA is TGTGCCAGTAGTATGGTCCCGCCGAGCACCGGGGAGCTGTTTTTT. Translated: CASSMVPPSTGELFF.